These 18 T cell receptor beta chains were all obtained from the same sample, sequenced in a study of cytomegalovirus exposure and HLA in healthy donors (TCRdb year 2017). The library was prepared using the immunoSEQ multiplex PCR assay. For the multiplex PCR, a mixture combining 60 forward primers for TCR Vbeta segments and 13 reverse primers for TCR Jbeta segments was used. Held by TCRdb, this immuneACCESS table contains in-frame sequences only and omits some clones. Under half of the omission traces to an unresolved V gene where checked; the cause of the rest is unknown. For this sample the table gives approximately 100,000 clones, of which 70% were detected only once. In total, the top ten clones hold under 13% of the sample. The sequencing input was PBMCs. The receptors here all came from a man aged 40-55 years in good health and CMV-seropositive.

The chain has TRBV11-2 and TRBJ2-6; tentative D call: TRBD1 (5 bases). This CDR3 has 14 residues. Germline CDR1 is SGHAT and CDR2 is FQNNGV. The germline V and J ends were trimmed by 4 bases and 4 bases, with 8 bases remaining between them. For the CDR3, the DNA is TGTGCCAGCAGCTCCCACAGGGGGGCCAACGTCCTGACTTTC. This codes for CASSSHRGANVLTF.

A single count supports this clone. This CDR3 reads CAWGPSNEQFF. The CDR3 nucleotides are TGTGCCTGGGGGCCCTCAAATGAGCAGTTCTTC. The genes are TRBV30 and TRBJ2-1; D is ambiguous. CDR1 is GTSNPN and CDR2 is SVGIG in the germline V gene (reference sequence). V shed 5 bases and J shed 7 bases, with 9 bases lying between them. The CDR3 is 11 residues long.

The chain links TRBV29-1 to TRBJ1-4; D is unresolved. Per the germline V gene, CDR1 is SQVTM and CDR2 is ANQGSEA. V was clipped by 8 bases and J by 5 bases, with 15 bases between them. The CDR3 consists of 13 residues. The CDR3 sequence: CSTGSQLNEKLFF. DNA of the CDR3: TGCAGCACCGGTTCACAGCTCAATGAAAAACTGTTTTTT. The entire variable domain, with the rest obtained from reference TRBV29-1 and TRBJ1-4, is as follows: SAVISQKPSRDICQRGTSLTIQCQVDSQVTMMFWYRQQPGQSLTLIATANQGSEATYESGFVIDKFPISRPNLTFSTLTVSNMSPEDSSIYLCSTGSQLNEKLFFGSGTQLSVL.

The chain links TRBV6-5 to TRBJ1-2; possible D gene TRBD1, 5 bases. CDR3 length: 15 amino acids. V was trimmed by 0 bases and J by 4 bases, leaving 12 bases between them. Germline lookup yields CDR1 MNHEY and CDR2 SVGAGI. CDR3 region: CASSYSGGVGYGYTF. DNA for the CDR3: TGTGCCAGCAGTTACTCGGGGGGGGTCGGCTATGGCTACACCTTC.

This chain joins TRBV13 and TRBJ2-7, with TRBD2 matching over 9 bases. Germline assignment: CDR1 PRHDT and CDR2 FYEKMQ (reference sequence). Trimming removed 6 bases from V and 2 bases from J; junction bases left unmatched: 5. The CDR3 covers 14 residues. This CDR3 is CASSPSGRPYEQYF. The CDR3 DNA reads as TGTGCCAGCAGTCCGAGCGGGAGGCCCTACGAGCAGTACTTC. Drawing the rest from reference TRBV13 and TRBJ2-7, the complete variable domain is AAGVIQSPRHLIKEKRETATLKCYPIPRHDTVYWYQQGPGQDPQFLISFYEKMQSDKGSIPDRFSAQQFSDYHSELNMSSLELGDSALYFCASSPSGRPYEQYFGPGTRLTVT.

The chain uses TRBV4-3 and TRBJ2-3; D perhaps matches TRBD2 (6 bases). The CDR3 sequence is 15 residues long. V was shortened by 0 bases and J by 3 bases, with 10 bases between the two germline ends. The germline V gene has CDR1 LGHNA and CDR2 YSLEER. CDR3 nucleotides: TGCGCCAGCAGCCAAGATCTCAGCGGGACAGATACGCAGTATTTT. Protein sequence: CASSQDLSGTDTQYF.

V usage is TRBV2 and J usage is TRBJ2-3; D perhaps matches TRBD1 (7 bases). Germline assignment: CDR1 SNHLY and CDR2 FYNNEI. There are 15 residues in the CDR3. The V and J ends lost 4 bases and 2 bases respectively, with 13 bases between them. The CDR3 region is CASSAAGGLTDTQYF. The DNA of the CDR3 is TGTGCCAGCAGTGCGGCAGGGGGACTCACAGATACGCAGTATTTT.

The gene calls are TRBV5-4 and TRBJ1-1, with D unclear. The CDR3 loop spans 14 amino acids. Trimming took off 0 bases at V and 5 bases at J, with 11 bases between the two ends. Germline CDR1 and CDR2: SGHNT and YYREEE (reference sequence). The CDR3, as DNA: TGTGCCAGCAGCTTGGAGTCAGGCGTGACTGAAGCTTTCTTT. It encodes CASSLESGVTEAFF.

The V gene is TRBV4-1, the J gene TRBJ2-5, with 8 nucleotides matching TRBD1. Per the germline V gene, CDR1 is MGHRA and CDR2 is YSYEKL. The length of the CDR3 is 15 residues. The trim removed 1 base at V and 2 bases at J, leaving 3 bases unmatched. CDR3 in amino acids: CASSQVGQGQETQYF. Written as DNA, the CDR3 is TGCGCCAGCAGCCAAGTAGGACAGGGTCAAGAGACCCAGTACTTC.

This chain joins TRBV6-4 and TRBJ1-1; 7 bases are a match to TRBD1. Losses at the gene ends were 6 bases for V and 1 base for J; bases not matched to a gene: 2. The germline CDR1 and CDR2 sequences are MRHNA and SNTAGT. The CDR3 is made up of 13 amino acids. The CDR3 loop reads CASRQGQNTEAFF. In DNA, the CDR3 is TGTGCCAGCAGACAGGGGCAGAACACTGAAGCTTTCTTT.

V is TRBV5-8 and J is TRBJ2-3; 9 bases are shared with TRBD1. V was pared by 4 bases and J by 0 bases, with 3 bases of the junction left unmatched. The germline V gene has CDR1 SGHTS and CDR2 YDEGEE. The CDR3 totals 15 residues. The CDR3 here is CASSPGTGSTDTQYF. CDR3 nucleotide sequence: TGTGCCAGCAGCCCCGGGACAGGGAGCACAGATACGCAGTATTTT.

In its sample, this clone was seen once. CDR3 DNA: TGTGCCACCAAGACTGGCGGGGGTAATTCACCCCTCCACTTT. Protein: CATKTGGGNSPLHF. The V gene is TRBV10-3, the J gene TRBJ1-6, with D perhaps matching TRBD1 (5 bases). V lost 10 bases, J lost 6 bases, and 16 bases lay in between. This CDR3 is built from 14 residues. CDR1 and CDR2 (germline): ENHRY, SYGVKD.

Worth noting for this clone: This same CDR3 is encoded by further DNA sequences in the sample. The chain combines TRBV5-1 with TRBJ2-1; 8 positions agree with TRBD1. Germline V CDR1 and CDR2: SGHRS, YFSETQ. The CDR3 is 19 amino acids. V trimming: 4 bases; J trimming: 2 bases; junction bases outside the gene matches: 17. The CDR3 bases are TGCGCCAGCAGCCCGTCGTACTTGGACAGGGTTGGTACCTACAATGAGCAGTTCTTC. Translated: CASSPSYLDRVGTYNEQFF.

In DNA form, the CDR3 reads TGTGCCTGGAGTAGAGCCCCTTCCATGAACACTGAAGCTTTCTTT. It yields the protein CAWSRAPSMNTEAFF. This chain connects TRBV30 to TRBJ1-1; D unresolved. Germline values: CDR1 GTSNPN, CDR2 SVGIG (reference sequence). The CDR3 extends over 15 amino acids. The V and J ends lost 2 bases and 0 bases respectively, with 13 bases between them.

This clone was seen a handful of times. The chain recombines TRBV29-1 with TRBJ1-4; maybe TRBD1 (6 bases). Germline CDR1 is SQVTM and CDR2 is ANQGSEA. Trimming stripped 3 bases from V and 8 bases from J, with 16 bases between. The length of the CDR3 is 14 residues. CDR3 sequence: CSVDGQGNGEKLFF. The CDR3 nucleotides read TGCAGCGTTGATGGGCAGGGGAACGGCGAAAAACTGTTTTTT.

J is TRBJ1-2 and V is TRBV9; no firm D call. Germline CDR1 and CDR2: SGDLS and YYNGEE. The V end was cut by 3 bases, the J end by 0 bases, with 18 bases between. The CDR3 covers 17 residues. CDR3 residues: CASSGIRRLESNYGYTF. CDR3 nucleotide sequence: TGTGCCAGCAGCGGGATCCGGCGGCTGGAGTCTAACTATGGCTACACCTTC.

In DNA form, the CDR3 reads TGCGCCAGCAGTGCGGGACTCCGGGGGGAGCTGTTTTTT. This gives the protein CASSAGLRGELFF. The chain couples TRBV10-1 to TRBJ2-2; possible D gene TRBD2, 6 bases. Per the germline V gene, CDR1 is WNHNN and CDR2 is SYGVQD (reference sequence). Trimming took off 4 bases at V and 8 bases at J, with 11 bases between the two ends. The CDR3 contains 13 residues.

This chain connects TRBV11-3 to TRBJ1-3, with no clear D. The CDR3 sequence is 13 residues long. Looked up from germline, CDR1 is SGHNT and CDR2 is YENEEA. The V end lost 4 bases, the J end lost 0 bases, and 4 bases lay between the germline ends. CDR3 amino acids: CASSYSSGNTIYF. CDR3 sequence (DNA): TGTGCCAGCAGCTACAGCTCTGGAAACACCATATATTTT. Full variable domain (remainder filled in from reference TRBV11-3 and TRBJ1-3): EAGVVQSPRYKIIEKKQPVAFWCNPISGHNTLYWYLQNLGQGPELLIRYENEEAVDDSQLPKDRFSAERLKGVDSTLKIQPAELGDSAVYLCASSYSSGNTIYFGEGSWLTVV.